This entry features one T cell receptor beta chain sequence. The antigen is unknown. TCRdb reprocessed the reads via MiXCR and lists one record per CDR3 protein. In the table there are roughly 990,000 distinct CDR3 sequences, 30% to 40% of which are singletons. The source of the sample is a study of T cell repertoires in cytomegalovirus infection. Study background: An indication of both CMV infection and matching HLA type came from public TCR beta signatures.

The receptor was derived from a human donor in good health (CMV status not recorded). Some clones in this sample may be carry-over from other donors' samples. The starting material was cultured CD8+ T cells from PBMCs, obtained from culture after CMV antigen stimulation.

CDR3 loop: CASSLAAGINTEAFF. In nucleotides, the CDR3 is TGTGCCAGCAGCTTAGCTGCGGGGATCAACACTGAAGCTTTCTTT. The gene calls are TRBV7-9 and TRBJ1-1, with D unresolved. CDR1 is SEHNR, CDR2 FQNEAQ, per germline (reference sequence). V shed 0 bases and J shed 2 bases, with 10 bases lying between them. The CDR3 contains 15 residues.